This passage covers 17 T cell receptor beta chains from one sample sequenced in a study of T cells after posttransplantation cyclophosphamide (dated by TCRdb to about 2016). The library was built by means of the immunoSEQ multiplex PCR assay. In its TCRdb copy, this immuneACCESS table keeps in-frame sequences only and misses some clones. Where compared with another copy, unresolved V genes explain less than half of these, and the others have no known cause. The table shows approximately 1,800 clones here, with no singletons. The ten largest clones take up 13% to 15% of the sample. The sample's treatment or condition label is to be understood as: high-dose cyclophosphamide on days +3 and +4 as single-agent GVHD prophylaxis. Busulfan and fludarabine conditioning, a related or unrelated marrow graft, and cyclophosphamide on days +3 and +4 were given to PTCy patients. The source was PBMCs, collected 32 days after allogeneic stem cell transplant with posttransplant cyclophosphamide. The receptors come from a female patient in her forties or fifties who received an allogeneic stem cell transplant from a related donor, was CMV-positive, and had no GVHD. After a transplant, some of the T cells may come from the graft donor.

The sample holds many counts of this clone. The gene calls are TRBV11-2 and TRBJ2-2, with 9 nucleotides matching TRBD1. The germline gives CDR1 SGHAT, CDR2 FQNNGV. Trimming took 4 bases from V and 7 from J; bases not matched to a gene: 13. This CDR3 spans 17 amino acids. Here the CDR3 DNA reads TGTGCCAGCAGCTCCGGGACCGGGACAGGGATTTTCGGGGAGCTGTTTTTT. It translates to CASSSGTGTGIFGELFF.

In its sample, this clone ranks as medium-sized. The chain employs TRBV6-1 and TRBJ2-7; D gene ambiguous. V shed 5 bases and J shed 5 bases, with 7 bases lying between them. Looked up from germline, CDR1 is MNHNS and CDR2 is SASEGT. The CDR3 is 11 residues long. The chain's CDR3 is CASSKHDEQYF. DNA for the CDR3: TGTGCCAGCAGTAAACACGACGAGCAGTACTTC.

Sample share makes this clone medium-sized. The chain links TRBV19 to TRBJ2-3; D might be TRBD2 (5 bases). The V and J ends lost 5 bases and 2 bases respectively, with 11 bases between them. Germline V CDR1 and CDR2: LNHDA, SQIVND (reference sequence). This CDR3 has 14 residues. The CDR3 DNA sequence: TGTGCCAGTAGTTGGACTTTTTACACAGATACGCAGTATTTT. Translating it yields CASSWTFYTDTQYF.

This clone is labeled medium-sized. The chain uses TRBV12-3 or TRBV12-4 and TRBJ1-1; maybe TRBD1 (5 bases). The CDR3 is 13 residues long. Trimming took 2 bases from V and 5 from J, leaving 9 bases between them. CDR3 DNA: TGTGCCAGCAGTTTACAGAGGGGAACTGAAGCTTTCTTT. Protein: CASSLQRGTEAFF.

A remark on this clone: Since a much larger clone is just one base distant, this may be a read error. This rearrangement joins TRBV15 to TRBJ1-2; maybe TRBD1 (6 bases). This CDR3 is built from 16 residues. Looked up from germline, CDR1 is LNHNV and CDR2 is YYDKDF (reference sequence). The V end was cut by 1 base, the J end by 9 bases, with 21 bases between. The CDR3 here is CATSRGQEGVRNRYTF. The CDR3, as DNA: TGTGCCACCAGCAGAGGACAGGAGGGGGTTCGAAATCGCTACACCTTC.

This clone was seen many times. The CDR3 reads CASSVETGSTDTQYF. Here the CDR3 DNA reads TGTGCCAGCAGCGTAGAGACAGGCAGCACAGATACGCAGTATTTT. This sequence joins TRBV9 and TRBJ2-3; the D gene is possibly TRBD1 (6 bases). Germline loops: CDR1 SGDLS, CDR2 YYNGEE. V shed 0 bases and J shed 0 bases, with 8 bases lying between them. The CDR3 loop spans 15 amino acids.

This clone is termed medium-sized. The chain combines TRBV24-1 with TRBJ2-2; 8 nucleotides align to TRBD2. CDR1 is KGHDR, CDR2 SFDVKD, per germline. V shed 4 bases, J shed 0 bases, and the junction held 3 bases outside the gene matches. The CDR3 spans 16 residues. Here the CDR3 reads CATSDLAGSNTGELFF. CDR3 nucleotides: TGTGCCACCAGTGACCTAGCGGGTTCGAACACCGGGGAGCTGTTTTTT.

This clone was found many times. The CDR3 region has the DNA TGTGCCAGCAGGCGAGGGACAGGGAGGGTGGTCACTGAAGCTTTCTTT. Its translation: CASRRGTGRVVTEAFF. This rearrangement joins TRBV12-3 or TRBV12-4 to TRBJ1-1, with 9 bases lining up with TRBD1. The CDR3 has 16 residues. The V segment lost 6 bases and the J segment 4 bases; nucleotides outside the gene matches: 12.

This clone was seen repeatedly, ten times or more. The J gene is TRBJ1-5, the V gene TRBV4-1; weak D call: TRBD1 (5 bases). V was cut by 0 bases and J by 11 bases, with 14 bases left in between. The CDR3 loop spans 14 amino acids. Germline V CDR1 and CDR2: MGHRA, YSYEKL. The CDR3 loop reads CASSQDRGLRAQHF. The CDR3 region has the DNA TGCGCCAGCAGCCAAGATAGGGGCCTTAGGGCCCAGCATTTT.

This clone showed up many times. The CDR3 region has the DNA TGTGCCAGCAGTTCAATCGACAGGGGCCTTATTATGAACACTGAAGCTTTCTTT. It codes for CASSSIDRGLIMNTEAFF. This chain links TRBV11-2 with TRBJ1-1; 8 bases match TRBD1. The length of the CDR3 is 18 residues. V dropped 6 bases and J dropped 0; count of bases not matched to a gene: 15. Germline V gene sequence: CDR1 SGHAT, CDR2 FQNNGV.

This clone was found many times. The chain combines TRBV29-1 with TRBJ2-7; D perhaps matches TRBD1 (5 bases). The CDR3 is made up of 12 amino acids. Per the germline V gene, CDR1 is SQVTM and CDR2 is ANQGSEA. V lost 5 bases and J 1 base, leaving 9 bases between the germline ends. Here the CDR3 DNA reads TGCAGCGTTATGACAGAATCCTACGAGCAGTACTTC. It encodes CSVMTESYEQYF.

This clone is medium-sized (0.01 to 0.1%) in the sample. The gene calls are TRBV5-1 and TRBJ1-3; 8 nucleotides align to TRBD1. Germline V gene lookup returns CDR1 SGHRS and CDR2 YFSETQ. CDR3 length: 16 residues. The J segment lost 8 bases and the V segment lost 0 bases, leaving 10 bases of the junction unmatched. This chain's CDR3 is CASSLGAGQVGDTIYF. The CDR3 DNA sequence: TGCGCCAGCAGCTTGGGAGCGGGACAGGTTGGGGACACCATATATTTT.

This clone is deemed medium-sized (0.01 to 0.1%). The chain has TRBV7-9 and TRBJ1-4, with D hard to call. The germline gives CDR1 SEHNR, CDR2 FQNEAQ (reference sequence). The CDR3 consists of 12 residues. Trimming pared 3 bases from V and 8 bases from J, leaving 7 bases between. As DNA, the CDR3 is TGTGCCAGCAGCTTCAACCGGGAAAAACTGTTTTTT. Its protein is CASSFNREKLFF.

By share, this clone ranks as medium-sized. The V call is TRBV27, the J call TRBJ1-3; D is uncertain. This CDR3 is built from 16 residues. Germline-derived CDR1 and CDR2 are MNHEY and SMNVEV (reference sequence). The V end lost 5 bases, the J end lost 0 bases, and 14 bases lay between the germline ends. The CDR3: CASSLSGVFSGNTIYF. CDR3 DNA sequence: TGTGCCAGCAGTCTTTCAGGCGTCTTCTCTGGAAACACCATATATTTT.

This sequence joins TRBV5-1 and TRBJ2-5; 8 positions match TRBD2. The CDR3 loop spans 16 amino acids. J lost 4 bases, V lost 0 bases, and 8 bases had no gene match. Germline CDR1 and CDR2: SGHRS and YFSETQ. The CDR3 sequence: CASSLAPGLGGETQYF. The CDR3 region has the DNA TGCGCCAGCAGCTTGGCCCCGGGACTAGGGGGAGAGACCCAGTACTTC.

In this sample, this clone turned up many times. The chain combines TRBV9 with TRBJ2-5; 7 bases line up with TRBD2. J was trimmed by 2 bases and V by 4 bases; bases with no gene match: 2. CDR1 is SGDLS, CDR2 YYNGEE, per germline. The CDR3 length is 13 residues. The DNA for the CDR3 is TGTGCCAGCAGCCGGGGACTACAAGAGACCCAGTACTTC. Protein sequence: CASSRGLQETQYF.

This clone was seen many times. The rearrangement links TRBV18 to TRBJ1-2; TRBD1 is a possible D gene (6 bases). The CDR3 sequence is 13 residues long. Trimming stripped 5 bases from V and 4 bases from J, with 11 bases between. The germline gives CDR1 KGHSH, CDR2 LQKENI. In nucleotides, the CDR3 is TGTGCCAGCTCAGCGGACAGCTCCTATGGCTACACCTTC. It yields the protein CASSADSSYGYTF.